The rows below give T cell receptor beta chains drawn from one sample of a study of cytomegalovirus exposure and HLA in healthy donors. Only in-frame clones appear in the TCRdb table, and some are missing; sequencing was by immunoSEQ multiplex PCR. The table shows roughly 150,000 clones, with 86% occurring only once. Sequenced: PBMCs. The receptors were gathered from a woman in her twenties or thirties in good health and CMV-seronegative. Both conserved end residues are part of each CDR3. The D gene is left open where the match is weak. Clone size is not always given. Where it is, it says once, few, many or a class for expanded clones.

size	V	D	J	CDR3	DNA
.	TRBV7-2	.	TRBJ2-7	CASSLAGAPYEQYF	TGTGCCAGCAGCTTGGCAGGGGCGCCCTACGAGCAGTACTTC
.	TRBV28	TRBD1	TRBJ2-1	CASSSQFADRGSYNEQFF	TGTGCCAGCAGTTCGCAATTCGCGGACAGGGGCTCCTACAATGAGCAGTTCTTC
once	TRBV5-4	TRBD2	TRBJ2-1	CASSPGGEGQNEQFF	TGTGCCAGCAGCCCTGGGGGGGAGGGCCAAAATGAGCAGTTCTTC
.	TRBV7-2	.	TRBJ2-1	CASSLKRNEQFF	TGTGCCAGCAGCCTGAAGCGAAATGAGCAGTTCTTC
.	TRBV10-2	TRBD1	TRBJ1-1	CASRLRQGVTEAFF	TGCGCCAGCAGGCTTCGACAGGGAGTGACTGAAGCTTTCTTT
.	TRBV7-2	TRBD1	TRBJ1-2	CASSFLRWGQEEHYGYTF	TGTGCCAGCAGCTTCCTGAGGTGGGGACAGGAAGAACACTATGGCTACACCTTC
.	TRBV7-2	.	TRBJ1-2	CASSLNPNYGYTF	TGTGCCAGCAGCTTAAATCCTAACTATGGCTACACCTTC
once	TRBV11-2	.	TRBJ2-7	CASSSTSGAYEQYF	TGTGCCAGCAGCAGCACCTCGGGGGCCTACGAGCAGTACTTC
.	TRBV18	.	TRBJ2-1	CASSPYRSNEQFF	TGTGCCAGCTCACCTTATAGGTCCAATGAGCAGTTCTTC
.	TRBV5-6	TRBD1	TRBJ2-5	CASSRRVTGARETQYF	TGTGCCAGCAGCCGACGTGTTACAGGGGCCAGAGAGACCCAGTACTTC
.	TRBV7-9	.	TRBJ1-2	CASTGTANYGYTF	TGTGCCAGCACCGGGACGGCTAACTATGGCTACACCTTC
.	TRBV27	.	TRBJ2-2	CASSLERRNTGELFF	TGTGCCAGCAGTTTGGAGAGGAGGAACACCGGGGAGCTGTTTTTT
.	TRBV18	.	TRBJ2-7	CASSQTAYEQYF	TGTGCCAGCTCACAAACAGCCTACGAGCAGTACTTC
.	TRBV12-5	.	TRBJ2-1	CASGYGQNEQFF	TGTGCTAGTGGTTACGGACAGAATGAGCAGTTCTTC
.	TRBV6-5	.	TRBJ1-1	CASSYLKNTEAFF	TGTGCCAGCAGTTACTTAAAGAACACTGAAGCTTTCTTT
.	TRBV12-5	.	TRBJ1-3	CASGLVASSGNTIYF	TGTGCTAGTGGTTTGGTAGCATCCTCTGGAAACACCATATATTTT
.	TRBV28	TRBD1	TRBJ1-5	CASSFVGQRVHQPQHF	TGTGCCAGCAGTTTCGTGGGACAGCGGGTTCATCAGCCCCAGCATTTT
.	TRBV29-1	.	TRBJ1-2	CSVAGRSGYGYTF	TGCAGCGTGGCGGGGCGGTCAGGCTATGGCTACACCTTC
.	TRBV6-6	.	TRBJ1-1	CARGGPNTEAFF	TGTGCCAGGGGAGGGCCAAACACTGAAGCTTTCTTT
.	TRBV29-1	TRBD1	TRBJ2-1	CSVRQGYNEQFF	TGCAGCGTGCGACAGGGATACAATGAGCAGTTCTTC
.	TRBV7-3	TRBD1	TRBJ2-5	CASSRTGGAETQYF	TGTGCCAGCAGCCGAACAGGGGGCGCGGAGACCCAGTACTTC
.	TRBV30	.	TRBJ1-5	CAWSPGGPGQPQHF	TGTGCCTGGAGCCCTGGGGGGCCCGGCCAGCCCCAGCATTTT
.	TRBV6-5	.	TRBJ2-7	CATSPGRNYEQYF	TGTGCCACGAGCCCTGGACGTAACTACGAGCAGTACTTC
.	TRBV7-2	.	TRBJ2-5	CASSPDLGRGTQYF	TGTGCCAGCAGCCCTGATCTGGGTCGGGGGACCCAGTACTTC
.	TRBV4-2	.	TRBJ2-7	CASSLRALSASGTHEQYF	TGTGCCAGCAGCTTGCGAGCCCTTTCGGCTAGTGGGACCCACGAGCAGTACTTC
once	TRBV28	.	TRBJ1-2	CASSLWGRNYGYTF	TGTGCCAGCAGTTTATGGGGCAGGAACTATGGCTACACCTTC
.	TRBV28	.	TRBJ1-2	CASTPNLGQLYGYTF	TGTGCCAGCACCCCTAACCTCGGACAGCTTTATGGCTACACCTTC
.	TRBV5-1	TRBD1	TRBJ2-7	CASSIDRGPYEQYF	TGCGCCAGCAGCATCGACAGGGGGCCCTACGAGCAGTACTTC
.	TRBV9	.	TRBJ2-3	CASSVVGSSSTDTQYF	TGTGCCAGCAGCGTAGTCGGCAGTTCTAGCACAGATACGCAGTATTTT
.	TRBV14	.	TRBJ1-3	CASSQEGYGRNTIYF	TGTGCCAGCAGCCAAGAGGGGTACGGGCGAAACACCATATATTTT
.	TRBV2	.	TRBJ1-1	CASIPDGGNTEAFF	TGTGCCAGCATTCCCGATGGGGGGAACACTGAAGCTTTCTTT
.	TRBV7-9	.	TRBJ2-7	CASSLIEQGSYEQYF	TGTGCCAGCAGCTTAATTGAACAGGGCTCCTACGAGCAGTACTTC
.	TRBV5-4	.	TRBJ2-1	CASSLASPYNEQFF	TGTGCCAGCAGCTTGGCTAGCCCATACAATGAGCAGTTCTTC
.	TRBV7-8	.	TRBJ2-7	CASRPIATYEQYF	TGTGCCAGCAGACCGATCGCAACCTACGAGCAGTACTTC
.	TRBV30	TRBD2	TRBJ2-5	CAWSVAGGVETQYF	TGTGCCTGGAGTGTAGCGGGGGGAGTAGAGACCCAGTACTTC
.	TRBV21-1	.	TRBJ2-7	CASSKPQQGLEQYF	TGTGCCAGCAGCAAGCCGCAACAGGGACTAGAGCAGTACTTC
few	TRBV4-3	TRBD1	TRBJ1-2	CASSQDVRGQGYTF	TGCGCCAGCAGCCAAGATGTCAGGGGGCAGGGCTACACCTTC
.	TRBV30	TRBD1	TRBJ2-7	CAWSVGQGAYEQYF	TGTGCCTGGAGTGTCGGACAGGGGGCCTACGAGCAGTACTTC
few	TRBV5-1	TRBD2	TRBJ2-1	CASSEIGTSGSPEQFF	TGCGCCAGCAGCGAGATTGGGACTAGCGGGAGTCCTGAGCAGTTCTTC
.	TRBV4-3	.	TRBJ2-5	CASSQDGLLQETQYF	TGCGCCAGCAGCCAAGACGGACTCCTGCAAGAGACCCAGTACTTC
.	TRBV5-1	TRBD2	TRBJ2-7	CASSLTGGVSYEQYF	TGCGCCAGCAGCCTGACTGGGGGGGTGAGTTACGAGCAGTACTTC
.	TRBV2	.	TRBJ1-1	CASSEQGNTEAFF	TGTGCCAGCAGTGAACAGGGAAACACTGAAGCTTTCTTT
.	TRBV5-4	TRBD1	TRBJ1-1	CASSPYPRQGTEAFF	TGTGCCAGCAGCCCCTACCCCCGACAGGGGACTGAAGCTTTCTTT